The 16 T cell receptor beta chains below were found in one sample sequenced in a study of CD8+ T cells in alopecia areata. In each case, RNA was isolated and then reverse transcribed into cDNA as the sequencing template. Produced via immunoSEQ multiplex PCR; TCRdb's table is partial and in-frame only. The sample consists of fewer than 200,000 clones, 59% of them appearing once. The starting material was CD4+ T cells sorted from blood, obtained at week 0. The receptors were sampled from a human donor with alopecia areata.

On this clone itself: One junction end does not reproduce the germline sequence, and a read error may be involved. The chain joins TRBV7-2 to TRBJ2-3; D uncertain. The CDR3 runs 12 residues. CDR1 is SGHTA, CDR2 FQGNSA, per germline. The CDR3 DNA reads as TGCGCCAGCAGCTTACTTCCAGATACGCAGTATTTT. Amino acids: CASSLLPDTQYF.

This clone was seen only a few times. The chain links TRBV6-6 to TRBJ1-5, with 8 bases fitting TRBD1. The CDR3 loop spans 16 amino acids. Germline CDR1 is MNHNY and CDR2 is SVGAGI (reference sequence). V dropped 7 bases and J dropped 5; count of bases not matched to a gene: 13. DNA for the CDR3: TGTGCCAGCATCCTTGGGAGACAGGGGCTCCATCAGCCCCAGCATTTT. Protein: CASILGRQGLHQPQHF.

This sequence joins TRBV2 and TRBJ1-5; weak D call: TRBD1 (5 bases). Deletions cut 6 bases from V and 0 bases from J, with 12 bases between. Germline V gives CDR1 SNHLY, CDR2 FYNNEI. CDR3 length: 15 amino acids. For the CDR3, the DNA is TGTGCCAGCAGCTATGCCGACAGTAGCAATCAGCCCCAGCATTTT. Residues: CASSYADSSNQPQHF.

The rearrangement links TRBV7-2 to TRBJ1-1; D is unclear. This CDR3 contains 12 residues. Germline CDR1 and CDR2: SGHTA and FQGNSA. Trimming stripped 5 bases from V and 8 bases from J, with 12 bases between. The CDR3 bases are TGTGCCAGCAGCGATACATCGAGGGAAGCTTTCTTT. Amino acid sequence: CASSDTSREAFF.

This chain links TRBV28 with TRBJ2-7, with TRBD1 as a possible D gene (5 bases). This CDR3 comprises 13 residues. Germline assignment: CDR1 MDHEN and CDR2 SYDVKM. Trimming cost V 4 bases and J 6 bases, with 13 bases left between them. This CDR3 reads CASSSLQGREQYF. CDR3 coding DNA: TGTGCCAGCAGTTCACTTCAGGGCCGCGAGCAGTACTTC.

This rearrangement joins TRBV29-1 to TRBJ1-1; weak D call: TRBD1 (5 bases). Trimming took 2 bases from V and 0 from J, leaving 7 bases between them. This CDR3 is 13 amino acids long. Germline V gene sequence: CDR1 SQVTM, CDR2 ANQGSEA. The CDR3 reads CSVETGMNTEAFF. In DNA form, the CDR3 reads TGCAGCGTTGAAACAGGTATGAACACTGAAGCTTTCTTT.

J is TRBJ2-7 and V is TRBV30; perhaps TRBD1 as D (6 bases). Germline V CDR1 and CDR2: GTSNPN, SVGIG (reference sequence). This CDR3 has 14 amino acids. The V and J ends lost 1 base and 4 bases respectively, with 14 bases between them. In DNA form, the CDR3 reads TGTGCCTGGAGTGCCGGGACACCCCCATACGAGCAGTACTTC. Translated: CAWSAGTPPYEQYF. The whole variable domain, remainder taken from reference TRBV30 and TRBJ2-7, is SQTIHQWPATLVQPVGSPLSLECTVEGTSNPNLYWYRQAAGRGLQLLFYSVGIGQISSEVPQNLSASRPQDRQFILSSKKLLLSDSGFYLCAWSAGTPPYEQYFGPGTRLTVT.

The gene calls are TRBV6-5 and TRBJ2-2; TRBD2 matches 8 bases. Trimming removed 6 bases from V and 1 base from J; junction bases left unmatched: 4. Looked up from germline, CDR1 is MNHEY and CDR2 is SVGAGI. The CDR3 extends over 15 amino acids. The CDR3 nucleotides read TGTGCCAGCAGGAAGGGACTAGTGAACACCGGGGAGCTGTTTTTT. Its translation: CASRKGLVNTGELFF.

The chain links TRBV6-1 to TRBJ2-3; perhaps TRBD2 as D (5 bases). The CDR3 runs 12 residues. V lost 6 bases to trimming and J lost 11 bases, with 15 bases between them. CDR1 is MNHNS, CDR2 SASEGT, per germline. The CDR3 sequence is CASSPAGRMQYF. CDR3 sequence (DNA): TGTGCCAGCAGCCCGGCGGGCCGCATGCAGTATTTT.

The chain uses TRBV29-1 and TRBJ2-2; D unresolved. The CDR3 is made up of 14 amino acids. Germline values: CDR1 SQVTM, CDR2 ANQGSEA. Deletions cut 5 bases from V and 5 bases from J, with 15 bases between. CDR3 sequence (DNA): TGCAGCGTTAGAGGTGGGGTTGGGACCGGGGAGCTGTTTTTT. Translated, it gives CSVRGGVGTGELFF.

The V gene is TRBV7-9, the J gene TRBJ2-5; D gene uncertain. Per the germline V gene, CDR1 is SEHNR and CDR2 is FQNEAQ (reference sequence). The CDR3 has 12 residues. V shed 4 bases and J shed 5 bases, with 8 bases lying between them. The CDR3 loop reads CASSSLIETQYF. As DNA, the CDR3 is TGTGCCAGCAGCTCACTCATCGAGACCCAGTACTTC.

Here the CDR3 DNA reads TGCGCCAGCAGGGGCATGGGCAGGGCAGAGACCCAGTACTTC. Its protein is CASRGMGRAETQYF. The chain couples TRBV4-1 to TRBJ2-5, with a weak D call TRBD1 (5 bases). V lost 6 bases to trimming and J lost 4 bases, with 15 bases between them. Germline CDR1 is MGHRA and CDR2 is YSYEKL. This CDR3 region has 14 residues.

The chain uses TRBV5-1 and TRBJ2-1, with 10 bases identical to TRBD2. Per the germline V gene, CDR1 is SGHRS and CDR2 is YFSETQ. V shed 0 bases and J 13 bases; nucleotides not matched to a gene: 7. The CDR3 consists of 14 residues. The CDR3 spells CASSLALAGDHQFF. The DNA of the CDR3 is TGCGCCAGCAGCTTGGCTCTAGCGGGGGACCATCAGTTCTTC.

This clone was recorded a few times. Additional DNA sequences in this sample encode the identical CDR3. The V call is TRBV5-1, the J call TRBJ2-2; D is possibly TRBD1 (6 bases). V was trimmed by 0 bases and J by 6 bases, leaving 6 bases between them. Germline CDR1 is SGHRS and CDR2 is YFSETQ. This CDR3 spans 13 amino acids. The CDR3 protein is CASSLGQAGELFF. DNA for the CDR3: TGCGCCAGCAGCTTGGGACAGGCCGGGGAGCTGTTTTTT.

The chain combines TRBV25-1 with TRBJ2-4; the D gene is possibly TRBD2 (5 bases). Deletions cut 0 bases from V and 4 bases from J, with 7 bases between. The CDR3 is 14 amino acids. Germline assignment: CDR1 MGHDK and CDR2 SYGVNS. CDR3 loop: CASSEYGGKNIQYF. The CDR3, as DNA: TGTGCCAGCAGTGAATATGGCGGGAAAAACATTCAGTACTTC.

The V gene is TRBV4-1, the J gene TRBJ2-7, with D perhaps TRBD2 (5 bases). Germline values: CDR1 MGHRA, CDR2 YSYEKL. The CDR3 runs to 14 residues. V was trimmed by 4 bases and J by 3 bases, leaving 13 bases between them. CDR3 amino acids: CASSLSGSSYEQYF. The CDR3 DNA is TGCGCCAGCAGCCTTTCGGGAAGTAGCTACGAGCAGTACTTC.